These 5 T cell receptor beta chains were sequenced from one sample in a study of T cells in tumors after PD-1 blockade. Method: immunoSEQ multiplex PCR; TCRdb's copy keeps in-frame clones and lacks some. Here the sample spans about 10,000 clones, more than 65% being singletons. Sequenced here: tumor tissue, sampled after anti-PD-1 treatment. Receptors were obtained from a human donor with basal cell carcinoma.

The rearrangement uses TRBV14 and TRBJ1-3, with unresolved D. V gave up 0 bases and J gave up 0 bases, with 9 bases separating them. The CDR3 spans 16 residues. Germline loops: CDR1 SGHDN, CDR2 FVKESK. This CDR3 is CASSQENHLSGNTIYF. CDR3 nucleotide sequence: TGTGCCAGCAGCCAAGAAAACCATCTCTCTGGAAACACCATATATTTT.

Only a few counts were recorded for this clone. This chain uses TRBV11-3 with TRBJ1-6, with D maybe TRBD1 (5 bases). The germline CDR1 and CDR2 sequences are SGHNT and YENEEA. The V gene lost 0 bases and the J gene lost 10 bases, with 7 bases spanning the gap. This CDR3 is 13 amino acids long. The CDR3 nucleotides read TGTGCCAGCAGCTTAGACACAGGCTCACCCCTCCACTTT. It is translated as CASSLDTGSPLHF.

This clone was observed a few times. The chain has TRBV19 and TRBJ2-3, with 9 positions matching TRBD1. The CDR3 has 15 amino acids. After removal of 3 bases from V and 2 bases from J, the junction contained 3 bases not matched to a gene. Germline assignment: CDR1 LNHDA and CDR2 SQIVND (reference sequence). CDR3 in DNA: TGTGCCAGTAGTATGGGACAGGGAATCACAGATACGCAGTATTTT. Encoded protein: CASSMGQGITDTQYF.

V usage is TRBV14 and J usage is TRBJ2-3; unclear D gene. Germline loops: CDR1 SGHDN, CDR2 FVKESK. The CDR3 covers 14 residues. V was shortened by 4 bases and J by 1 base, with 9 bases between the two germline ends. CDR3 sequence: CASSPTLRTDTQYF. The CDR3 nucleotides are TGTGCCAGCAGCCCAACACTGCGCACAGATACGCAGTATTTT.

This chain joins TRBV5-5 and TRBJ1-2; TRBD1 matches at 7 bases. The ends lost 5 bases at V and 5 bases at J; junction bases unmatched: 6. CDR1 and CDR2 (germline): SGHKS, YYEKEE (reference sequence). CDR3 size: 13 residues. CDR3 DNA sequence: TGTGCCAGCAGTGAGACAGGGCCTTATGGCTACACCTTC. The encoded protein is CASSETGPYGYTF.